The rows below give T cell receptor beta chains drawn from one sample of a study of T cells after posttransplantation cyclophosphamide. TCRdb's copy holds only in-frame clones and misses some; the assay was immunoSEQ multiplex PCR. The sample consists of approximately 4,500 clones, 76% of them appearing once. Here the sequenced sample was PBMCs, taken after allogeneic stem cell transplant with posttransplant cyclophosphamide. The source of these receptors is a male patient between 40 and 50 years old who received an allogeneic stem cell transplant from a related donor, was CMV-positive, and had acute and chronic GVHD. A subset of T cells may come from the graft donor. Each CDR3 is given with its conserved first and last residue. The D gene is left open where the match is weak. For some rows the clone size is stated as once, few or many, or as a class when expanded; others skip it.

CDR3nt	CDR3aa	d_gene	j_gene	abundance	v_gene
TGTGCCAGCAGCTCCGGGCTGGGCGGACTCGAGCAGTACTTC	CASSSGLGGLEQYF	.	TRBJ2-7	.	TRBV11-2
TGTGCCAGCACCGCAAGGGCGGGAGCGCCCGGGGAGCTGTTTTTT	CASTARAGAPGELFF	TRBD2	TRBJ2-2	.	TRBV7-9
TGTGCTAGTGCCCTGGACCAATTTACAGGTTACCAAGAGACCCAGTACTTC	CASALDQFTGYQETQYF	.	TRBJ2-5	.	TRBV12-5
TGTGCCAGCAGCACGCGACAGGGGGCCAGCACTGAAGCTTTCTTT	CASSTRQGASTEAFF	TRBD1	TRBJ1-1	.	TRBV11-3
TGTGCCAGCAGCCACTTTGGGGCGGATGAAAAACTGTTTTTT	CASSHFGADEKLFF	.	TRBJ1-4	.	TRBV5-5
TGTGCCAGCATCCCCATAGCGGGAAATCTGAACAATGAGCAGTTCTTC	CASIPIAGNLNNEQFF	TRBD2	TRBJ2-1	.	TRBV2
TGTGCCAGTAGTATGCCTAGCTTTTCGAAGTACCAAGAGACCCAGTACTTC	CASSMPSFSKYQETQYF	.	TRBJ2-5	.	TRBV19
TGCGCCAGCAGCTTGGACCCAACCGTGGAGCAGTACTTC	CASSLDPTVEQYF	.	TRBJ2-5	.	TRBV5-1
TGTGCCACCAGCAGAGTGGTAGCGGGGGCCTACGAGCAGTACTTC	CATSRVVAGAYEQYF	TRBD2	TRBJ2-7	.	TRBV15
TGTGCCCCCCGAGGCCTGAGCAATCAGCCCCAGCATTTT	CAPRGLSNQPQHF	.	TRBJ1-5	.	TRBV6-6
TGTGCCAGCAGCCCACTAGCCGACTCCTACGAGCAGTACTTC	CASSPLADSYEQYF	.	TRBJ2-7	.	TRBV4-2
TGTGCCAGCAGCGTGTACGGGTACGAGCAGTACTTC	CASSVYGYEQYF	.	TRBJ2-7	.	TRBV9
TGTGCCAGCAGCTTAGCATGGGCCACCCCTTCGGATACGCAGTATTTT	CASSLAWATPSDTQYF	.	TRBJ2-3	.	TRBV7-8
TGTGCCAGCTCACCACGGACGGGAGGCCAGAACACTGAAGCTTTCTTT	CASSPRTGGQNTEAFF	.	TRBJ1-1	few	TRBV18
TGCGCCAGCAGCGCAGTAGCGGGAGCCGGAGCCGAGCAGTACTTC	CASSAVAGAGAEQYF	TRBD2	TRBJ2-7	.	TRBV5-1
TGTGCCAGCAGTCAAGCGGGGCTAGCGGGCACAGATACGCAGTATTTT	CASSQAGLAGTDTQYF	TRBD2	TRBJ2-3	.	TRBV13
TGCAGCTTCCGACTGGGGAACACCGGGGAGCTGTTTTTT	CSFRLGNTGELFF	.	TRBJ2-2	.	TRBV29-1
TGTGCCAGCAGCGGGGTGGGGACAGGGGGCGCGATTGGCTACACCTTC	CASSGVGTGGAIGYTF	TRBD1	TRBJ1-2	.	TRBV7-8
TGTGCCAGCAGTGAAGTCGGGGGAGCGTACAATGAGCAGTTCTTC	CASSEVGGAYNEQFF	.	TRBJ2-1	.	TRBV2
TGTGCCTTAAGGGGGGCGGGGGCCTTATACAATGAGCAGTTCTTC	CALRGAGALYNEQFF	.	TRBJ2-1	.	TRBV30
TGTGCCAGCAGCCCTCCGGGACAGGGGGGCATTCAGTACTTC	CASSPPGQGGIQYF	TRBD1	TRBJ2-4	.	TRBV14
TGCGCCAGCAGCCAAGCGGGTAGCGTTAAAGAGCAGTTCTTC	CASSQAGSVKEQFF	.	TRBJ2-1	few	TRBV4-1
TGTGCCTGGAGTTTCCCAGGGGGAGCCGGGGAGCTGTTTTTT	CAWSFPGGAGELFF	TRBD1	TRBJ2-2	.	TRBV30
TGTGCCAGCAGCCGGTCCACTGAAGCTTTCTTT	CASSRSTEAFF	.	TRBJ1-1	.	TRBV5-5
TGTGCCAGCAGCGGGACTAGCGGGAGAGGCACCGGGGAGCTGTTTTTT	CASSGTSGRGTGELFF	TRBD2	TRBJ2-2	.	TRBV7-6
TGTGCCAGCAGTCCGCGGGACAGGGCTGGCTACACCTTC	CASSPRDRAGYTF	TRBD1	TRBJ1-2	.	TRBV6-5
TGTGCCAGCAGCTCCCACGGGACATATTCAGGTGGTGGCTACACCTTC	CASSSHGTYSGGGYTF	.	TRBJ1-2	.	TRBV7-2
TGTGCCAGCACCCTGACTAGCGCAAACACCGGGGAGCTGTTTTTT	CASTLTSANTGELFF	TRBD2	TRBJ2-2	.	TRBV2
TGTGCCCTTCAGGCGGGCTATGGCTACACCTTC	CALQAGYGYTF	.	TRBJ1-2	.	TRBV28
TGTGCCAGCAGCTTACGCCCGACTAGCGGCCCCCTGGGCACCGGGGAGCTGTTTTTT	CASSLRPTSGPLGTGELFF	TRBD2	TRBJ2-2	.	TRBV11-3
TGTGCCATCTGGCGGTCTGGGGCCAACGTCCTGACTTTC	CAIWRSGANVLTF	.	TRBJ2-6	.	TRBV10-3
TGTGCCAGCAGCAGTCAGGGGCACTATGGCTACACCTTC	CASSSQGHYGYTF	.	TRBJ1-2	few	TRBV5-8
TGTGCCAGTAGTATTGGGGGGACTAAGGACTGTGGCTACACCTTC	CASSIGGTKDCGYTF	.	TRBJ1-2	.	TRBV19
TGCAGTGCCAAACAGGCAGATACGCAGTATTTT	CSAKQADTQYF	.	TRBJ2-3	.	TRBV20-1
TGCGCCAGCAGCCAATCTCTAGCGGGAGGTGCGGATGAGCAGTTCTTC	CASSQSLAGGADEQFF	TRBD2	TRBJ2-1	.	TRBV4-3
TGTGCCAGCAGTCCTAGCGGGAGGGCCGCCGGGGAGCTGTTTTTT	CASSPSGRAAGELFF	TRBD2	TRBJ2-2	.	TRBV27
TGTGCCATCAGTGAGGTCGTCGGTAACCTAGCGGGGGGCTACACCTTC	CAISEVVGNLAGGYTF	.	TRBJ1-2	.	TRBV10-3
TGTGCCAGCAGCTTAGCCTCGTCGGGTAGCGGGAATACAGATACGCAGTATTTT	CASSLASSGSGNTDTQYF	TRBD2	TRBJ2-3	.	TRBV7-3
TGTGCCAGCAGCGTAGTTCCTAGCGGGAACACAGATACGCAGTATTTT	CASSVVPSGNTDTQYF	TRBD2	TRBJ2-3	.	TRBV9
TGTGCCAGCAGTGAATCTAGCCGGGGATTCAGACGGTTTGGCTACACCTTC	CASSESSRGFRRFGYTF	.	TRBJ1-2	once	TRBV25-1
TGTGCCAGCAGCGCCGGACTAGCCGGTGGCACCGGGGAGCTGTTTTTT	CASSAGLAGGTGELFF	TRBD2	TRBJ2-2	.	TRBV7-9
TGTGCCAGCAGCTCCCGACTAGCGGGAGATCATGAGCAGTTCTTC	CASSSRLAGDHEQFF	TRBD2	TRBJ2-1	.	TRBV11-3
TGTGCCATCAGTGAGGGGGGCGGGCAAGAGACCCAGTACTTC	CAISEGGGQETQYF	.	TRBJ2-5	.	TRBV10-3
TGTGCCAGCAGTCGGACAGGGAAGGGTGAGCAGTTCTTC	CASSRTGKGEQFF	TRBD1	TRBJ2-1	.	TRBV5-8
TGCGCCAGCAGCTCGGAATATAACGGGGTGTACGAGCAGTACTTC	CASSSEYNGVYEQYF	.	TRBJ2-7	.	TRBV5-1
TGTGCCAGCAGACTTGGAGAGACCCAGTACTTC	CASRLGETQYF	.	TRBJ2-5	few	TRBV6-6
TGTGCCAGCAGCATTCTAGCGGGAGCCGGGGAGCTGTTTTTT	CASSILAGAGELFF	TRBD2	TRBJ2-2	.	TRBV7-6
TGTGCCAGCAGCTCAGGGACAGGGAGGGGCCAGATCGCCGAGCAGTACTTC	CASSSGTGRGQIAEQYF	TRBD1	TRBJ2-7	.	TRBV7-2
TGTGCCAGCAGCTTAGTTTTTGGCAGGTTGACGAACACTGAAGCTTTCTTT	CASSLVFGRLTNTEAFF	.	TRBJ1-1	.	TRBV11-2
TGTGCCAGCGGGGAGGCTAGCGGGAGAACAGATACGCAGTATTTT	CASGEASGRTDTQYF	TRBD2	TRBJ2-3	.	TRBV5-4
TGCGCCAGCAGCCAAGAACTCACAGGGTTGAACTATGGCTACACCTTC	CASSQELTGLNYGYTF	.	TRBJ1-2	.	TRBV4-3